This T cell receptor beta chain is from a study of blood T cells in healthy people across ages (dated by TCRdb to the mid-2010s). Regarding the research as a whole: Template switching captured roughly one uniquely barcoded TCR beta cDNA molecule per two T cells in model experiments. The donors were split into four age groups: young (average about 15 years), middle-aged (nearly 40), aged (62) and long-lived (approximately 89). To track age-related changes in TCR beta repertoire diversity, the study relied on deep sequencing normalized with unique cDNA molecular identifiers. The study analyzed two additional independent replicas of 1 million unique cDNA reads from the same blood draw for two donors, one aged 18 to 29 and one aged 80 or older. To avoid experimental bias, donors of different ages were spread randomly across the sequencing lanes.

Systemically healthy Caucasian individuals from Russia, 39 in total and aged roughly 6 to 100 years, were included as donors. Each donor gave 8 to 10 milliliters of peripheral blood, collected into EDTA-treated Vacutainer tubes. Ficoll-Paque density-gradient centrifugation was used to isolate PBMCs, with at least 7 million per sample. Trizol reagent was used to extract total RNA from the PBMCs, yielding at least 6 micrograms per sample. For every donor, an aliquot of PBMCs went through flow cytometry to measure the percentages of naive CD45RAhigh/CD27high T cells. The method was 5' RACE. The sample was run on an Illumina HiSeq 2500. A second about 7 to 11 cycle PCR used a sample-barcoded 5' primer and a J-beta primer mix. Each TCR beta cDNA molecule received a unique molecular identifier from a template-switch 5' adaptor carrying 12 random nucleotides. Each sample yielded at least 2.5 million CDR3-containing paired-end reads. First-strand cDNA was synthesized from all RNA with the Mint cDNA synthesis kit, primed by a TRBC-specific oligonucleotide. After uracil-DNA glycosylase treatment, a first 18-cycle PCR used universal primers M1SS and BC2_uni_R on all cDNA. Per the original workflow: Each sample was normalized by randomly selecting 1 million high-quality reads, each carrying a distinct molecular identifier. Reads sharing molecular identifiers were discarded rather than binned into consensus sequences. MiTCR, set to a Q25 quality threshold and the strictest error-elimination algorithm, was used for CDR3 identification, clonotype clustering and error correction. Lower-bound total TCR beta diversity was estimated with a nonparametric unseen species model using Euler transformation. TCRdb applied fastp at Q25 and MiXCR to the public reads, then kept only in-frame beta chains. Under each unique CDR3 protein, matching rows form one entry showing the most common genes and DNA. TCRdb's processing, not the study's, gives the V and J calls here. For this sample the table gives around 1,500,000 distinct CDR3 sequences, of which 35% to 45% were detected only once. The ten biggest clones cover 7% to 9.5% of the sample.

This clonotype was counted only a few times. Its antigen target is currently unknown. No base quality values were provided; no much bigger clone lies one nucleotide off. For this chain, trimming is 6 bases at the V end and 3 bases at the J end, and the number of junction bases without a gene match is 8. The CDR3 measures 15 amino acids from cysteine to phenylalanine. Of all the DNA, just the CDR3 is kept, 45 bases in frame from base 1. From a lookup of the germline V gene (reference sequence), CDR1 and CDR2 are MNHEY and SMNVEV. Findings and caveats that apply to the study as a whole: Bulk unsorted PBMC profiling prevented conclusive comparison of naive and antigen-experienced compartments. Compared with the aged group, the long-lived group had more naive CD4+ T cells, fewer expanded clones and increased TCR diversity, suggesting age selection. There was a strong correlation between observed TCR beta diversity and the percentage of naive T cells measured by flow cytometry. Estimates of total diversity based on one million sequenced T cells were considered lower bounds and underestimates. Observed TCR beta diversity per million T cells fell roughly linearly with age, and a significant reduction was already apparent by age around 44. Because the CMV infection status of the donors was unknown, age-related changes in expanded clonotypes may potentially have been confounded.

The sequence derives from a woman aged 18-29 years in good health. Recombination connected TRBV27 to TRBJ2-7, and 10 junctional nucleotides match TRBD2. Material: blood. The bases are TGTGCCAGCAGGGCCGGGACTAGCGCATACTACGAGCAGTACTTC. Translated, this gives CASRAGTSAYYEQYF.